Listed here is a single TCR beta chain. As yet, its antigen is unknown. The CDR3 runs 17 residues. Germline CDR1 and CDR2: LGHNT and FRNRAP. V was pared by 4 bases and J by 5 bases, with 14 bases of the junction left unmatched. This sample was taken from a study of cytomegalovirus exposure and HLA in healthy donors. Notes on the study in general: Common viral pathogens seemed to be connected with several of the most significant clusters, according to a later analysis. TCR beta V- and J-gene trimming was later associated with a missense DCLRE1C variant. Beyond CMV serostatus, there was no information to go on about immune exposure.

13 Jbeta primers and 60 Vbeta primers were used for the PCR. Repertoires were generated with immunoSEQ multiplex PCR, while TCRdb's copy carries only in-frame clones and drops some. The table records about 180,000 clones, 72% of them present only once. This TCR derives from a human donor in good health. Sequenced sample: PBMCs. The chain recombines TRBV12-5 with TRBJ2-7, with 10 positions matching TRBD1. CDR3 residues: CASGWSTVGTGVHEQYF. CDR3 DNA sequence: TGTGCTAGTGGTTGGAGCACCGTGGGGACAGGGGTTCACGAGCAGTACTTC. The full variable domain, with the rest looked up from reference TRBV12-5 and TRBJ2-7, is DARVTQTPRHKVTEMGQEVTMRCQPILGHNTVFWYRQTMMQGLELLAYFRNRAPLDDSGMPKDRFSAEMPDATLATLKIQPSEPRDSAVYFCASGWSTVGTGVHEQYFGPGTRLTVT.